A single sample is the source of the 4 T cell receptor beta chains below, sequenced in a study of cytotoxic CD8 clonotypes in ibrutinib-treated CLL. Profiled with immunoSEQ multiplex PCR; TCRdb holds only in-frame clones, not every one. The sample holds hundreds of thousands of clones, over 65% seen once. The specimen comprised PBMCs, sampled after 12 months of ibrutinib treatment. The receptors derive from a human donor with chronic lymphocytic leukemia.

In DNA, the CDR3 is TGTGCCAGCAGCCTAGGACAAACCAACGAGCAGTACTTC. This encodes CASSLGQTNEQYF. The chain carries TRBV9 and TRBJ2-7; TRBD1 is a possible D gene (5 bases). CDR3 size: 13 residues. V was shortened by 4 bases and J by 5 bases, with 13 bases between the two germline ends. From germline, CDR1 is SGDLS and CDR2 YYNGEE.

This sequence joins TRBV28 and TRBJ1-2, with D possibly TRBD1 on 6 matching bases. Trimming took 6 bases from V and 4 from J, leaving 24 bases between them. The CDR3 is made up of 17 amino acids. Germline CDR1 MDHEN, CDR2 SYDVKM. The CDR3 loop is CASRPRPGGAEIYGYTF. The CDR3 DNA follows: TGTGCCAGCAGACCAAGACCCGGGGGGGCCGAAATCTATGGCTACACCTTC.

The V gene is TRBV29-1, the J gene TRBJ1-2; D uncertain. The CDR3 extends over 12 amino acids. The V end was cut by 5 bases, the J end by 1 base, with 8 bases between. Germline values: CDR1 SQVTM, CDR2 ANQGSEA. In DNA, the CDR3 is TGCAGCGTTCCTGGGGTTAACTATGGCTACACCTTC. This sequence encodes CSVPGVNYGYTF.

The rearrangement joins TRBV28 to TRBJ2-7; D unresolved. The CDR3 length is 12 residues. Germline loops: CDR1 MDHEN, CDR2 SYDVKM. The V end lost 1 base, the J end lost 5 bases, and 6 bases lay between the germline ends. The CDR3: CASSLSGHEQYF. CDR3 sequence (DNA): TGTGCCAGCAGTTTATCTGGGCACGAGCAGTACTTC. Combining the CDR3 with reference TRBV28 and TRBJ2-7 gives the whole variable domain DVKVTQSSRYLVKRTGEKVFLECVQDMDHENMFWYRQDPGLGLRLIYFSYDVKMKEKGDIPEGYSVSREKKERFSLILESASTNQTSMYLCASSLSGHEQYFGPGTRLTVT.